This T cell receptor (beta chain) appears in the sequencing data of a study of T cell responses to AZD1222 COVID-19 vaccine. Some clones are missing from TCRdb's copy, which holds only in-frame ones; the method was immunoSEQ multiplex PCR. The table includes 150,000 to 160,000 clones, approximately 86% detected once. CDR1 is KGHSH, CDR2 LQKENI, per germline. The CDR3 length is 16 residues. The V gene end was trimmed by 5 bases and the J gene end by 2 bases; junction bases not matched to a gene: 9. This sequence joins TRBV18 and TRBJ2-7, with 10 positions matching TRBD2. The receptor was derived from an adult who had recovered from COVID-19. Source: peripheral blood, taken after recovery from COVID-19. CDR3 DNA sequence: TGTGCCAGCTCAGACCGGACTAGCGGACTCACCTACGAGCAGTACTTC. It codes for CASSDRTSGLTYEQYF. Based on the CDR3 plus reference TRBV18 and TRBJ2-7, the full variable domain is NAGVMQNPRHLVRRRGQEARLRCSPMKGHSHVYWYRQLPEEGLKFMVYLQKENIIDESGMPKERFSAEFPKEGPSILRIQQVVRGDSAAYFCASSDRTSGLTYEQYFGPGTRLTVT.